This is a list of T cell receptor beta chains from one sample in a study of control samples from healthy donors and cancer patients. The repertoire was sequenced with immunoSEQ multiplex PCR; TCRdb's copy has only in-frame clones and lacks some. The sample holds 70,000 to 95,000 clones, roughly 93% seen once. The sequenced sample consisted of PBMCs. The receptor set was obtained from a woman aged 40 to 50 with lung cancer. CDR3s include the opening cysteine and the closing phenylalanine or tryptophan. Fields, in order: D gene, V gene, clone size, J gene, CDR3 protein, CDR3 DNA. A D gene is named only where the DNA matches it firmly. Clone size is stated in some rows and not others, as once, few, many or a class when expanded.

d_call: TRBD2
v_call: TRBV3-1/TRBV3-2
clone_size: -
j_call: TRBJ2-1
cdr3_aa: CASSPSWGGQNEQFF
cdr3_nt: TGTGCCAGCAGTCCAAGTTGGGGGGGTCAGAATGAGCAGTTCTTC

d_call: TRBD2
v_call: TRBV19
clone_size: -
j_call: TRBJ2-1
cdr3_aa: CASSIISGGNEQFF
cdr3_nt: TGTGCCAGTAGTATAATAAGCGGGGGGAATGAGCAGTTCTTC

d_call: TRBD2
v_call: TRBV19
clone_size: -
j_call: TRBJ2-7
cdr3_aa: CASSPREGGMYEQYF
cdr3_nt: TGTGCCAGTAGTCCCCGGGAGGGGGGGATGTACGAGCAGTACTTC

d_call: -
v_call: TRBV3-1/TRBV3-2
clone_size: -
j_call: TRBJ2-2
cdr3_aa: CASMRGGHGELFF
cdr3_nt: TGTGCCAGCATGAGGGGCGGTCACGGGGAGCTGTTTTTT

d_call: TRBD1
v_call: TRBV28
clone_size: medium-sized
j_call: TRBJ2-7
cdr3_aa: CASSYDRQGGSYEQYF
cdr3_nt: TGTGCCAGCAGTTACGACCGACAGGGGGGGAGCTACGAGCAGTACTTC

d_call: TRBD1
v_call: TRBV11-3
clone_size: -
j_call: TRBJ2-1
cdr3_aa: CASSSPRAGGNEQFF
cdr3_nt: TGTGCCAGCAGCTCCCCCAGGGCAGGGGGCAATGAGCAGTTCTTC

d_call: TRBD2
v_call: TRBV7-2
clone_size: few
j_call: TRBJ2-1
cdr3_aa: CASSLGTSGRGEQFF
cdr3_nt: TGTGCCAGCAGCTTAGGGACTAGCGGGCGGGGGGAGCAGTTCTTC

d_call: -
v_call: TRBV10-3
clone_size: -
j_call: TRBJ2-2
cdr3_aa: CAISESLAANTGELFF
cdr3_nt: TGTGCCATCAGTGAGTCTCTTGCCGCGAACACCGGGGAGCTGTTTTTT

d_call: -
v_call: TRBV2
clone_size: -
j_call: TRBJ2-7
cdr3_aa: CASSDYEQYF
cdr3_nt: TGTGCCAGCAGTGACTACGAGCAGTACTTC

d_call: -
v_call: TRBV30
clone_size: -
j_call: TRBJ1-6
cdr3_aa: CAWRRDNNSPLHF
cdr3_nt: TGTGCCTGGCGGAGGGACAATAATTCACCCCTCCACTTT

d_call: -
v_call: TRBV7-9
clone_size: -
j_call: TRBJ2-3
cdr3_aa: CASSPYTGPLGDTQYF
cdr3_nt: TGTGCCAGCAGCCCATACACGGGACCACTGGGAGATACGCAGTATTTT

d_call: -
v_call: TRBV29-1
clone_size: once
j_call: TRBJ2-1
cdr3_aa: CSVDAEYNEQFF
cdr3_nt: TGCAGCGTTGATGCAGAATACAATGAGCAGTTCTTC

d_call: TRBD2
v_call: TRBV11-2
clone_size: -
j_call: TRBJ2-3
cdr3_aa: CASSLSGGARTDTQYF
cdr3_nt: TGTGCCAGCAGCTTAAGCGGGGGAGCACGCACAGATACGCAGTATTTT

d_call: -
v_call: TRBV7-9
clone_size: -
j_call: TRBJ2-7
cdr3_aa: CASSLDTAEQYF
cdr3_nt: TGTGCCAGCAGCTTAGATACTGCCGAGCAGTACTTC

d_call: -
v_call: TRBV19
clone_size: -
j_call: TRBJ2-6
cdr3_aa: CASSRRAGANVLTF
cdr3_nt: TGTGCCAGTAGTAGGAGGGCTGGGGCCAACGTCCTGACTTTC

d_call: TRBD1
v_call: TRBV19
clone_size: once
j_call: TRBJ2-7
cdr3_aa: CASSRTGGYEQYF
cdr3_nt: TGTGCCAGTAGTCGGACAGGGGGCTACGAGCAGTACTTC